The clone carrying this T cell receptor (beta chain) was seen a few times. TCRdb itself ran the RACE reads through MiXCR, one entry per CDR3 protein. The sample lists under 400,000 distinct CDR3 sequences; roughly 5% were seen once. Trimming cost V 5 bases and J 4 bases, with 20 bases left between them. Per germline, CDR1 MNHEY and CDR2 SMNVEV (reference sequence). This CDR3 has 16 residues. The data originate from a study of human T cells and chemical hapten exposure. Described time point: pre-sensitization, week 0. Treatment: therapeutic diphenylcyclopropenone sensitization with weekly scalp DPC. This sequence joins TRBV27 and TRBJ1-2; no reliable D call. Sequencing used whole blood, obtained in connection with sensitization to the hapten diphenylcyclopropenone (DPC). This clonotype was obtained from a woman in her fifties or sixties with alopecia areata. Some clones in this sample may be carry-over from other donors' samples. CDR3 coding DNA: TGTGCCAGCAGTCCCGAAGGGCAGGCGTTTGGCTATGGCTACACCTTC. Its protein is CASSPEGQAFGYGYTF.